Described below is a single TCR beta chain sequence and its context. As yet, its antigen is unknown. The data are from a study of cytotoxic CD8 clonotypes in ibrutinib-treated CLL. Study as a whole: Sample averages reached 255,043 productive templates and almost 95,000 productive rearrangements. Overall study findings and caveats: Upon ibrutinib response clonality rose, and upon progression it fell back toward baseline. Investigators sampled sustained-remission and progressing patients at differing times.

The CDR3 spans 14 residues. V was trimmed by 7 bases and J by 2 bases, leaving 14 bases between them. The germline V gene encodes CDR1 MNHNS and CDR2 SASEGT. A 1 in 200,000 to 1 in 1 million T cell depth was the sequencing target. The table came from immunoSEQ multiplex PCR; TCRdb's copy has only in-frame clones and leaves some out. The sample has roughly 24,000 clones, about 78% seen once. V gene TRBV6-1 combines with J gene TRBJ1-1; tentative D call: TRBD1 (5 bases). The clonotype originates from a human donor with chronic lymphocytic leukemia. Here the sequenced sample was PBMCs, taken before ibrutinib treatment. CDR3 nucleotide sequence: TGTGCCAGCACCTTAGGGGTTTCAAACACTGAAGCTTTCTTT. Its protein is CASTLGVSNTEAFF.